The TCR beta chain described here comes from a study of T cell responses to AZD1222 COVID-19 vaccine. Study-wide points: Clonal diversity may have been underestimated, and the donors were mostly white British, with more females than males. No day 14 peak samples; only post-peak repertoires were characterized.

TCRdb keeps only in-frame clones here, not all; method: immunoSEQ multiplex PCR. The sample holds over 85,000 clones, 70% to 90% seen once. Remarks on this clone: The antigen remains unidentified.

The CDR3 sequence is 12 residues long. V was cut by 7 bases and J by 8 bases, with 14 bases left in between. Germline-derived CDR1 and CDR2 are SNHLY and FYNNEI. The sequence derives from an adult who received the AZD1222 COVID-19 vaccine. The sample consisted of peripheral blood, taken 28 days after the second AZD1222 dose. The V call is TRBV2, the J call TRBJ1-1; D may be TRBD1 (5 bases). This chain's CDR3 is CASNGGHREAFF. The CDR3 nucleotides read TGTGCCAGCAATGGAGGCCACAGGGAAGCTTTCTTT.